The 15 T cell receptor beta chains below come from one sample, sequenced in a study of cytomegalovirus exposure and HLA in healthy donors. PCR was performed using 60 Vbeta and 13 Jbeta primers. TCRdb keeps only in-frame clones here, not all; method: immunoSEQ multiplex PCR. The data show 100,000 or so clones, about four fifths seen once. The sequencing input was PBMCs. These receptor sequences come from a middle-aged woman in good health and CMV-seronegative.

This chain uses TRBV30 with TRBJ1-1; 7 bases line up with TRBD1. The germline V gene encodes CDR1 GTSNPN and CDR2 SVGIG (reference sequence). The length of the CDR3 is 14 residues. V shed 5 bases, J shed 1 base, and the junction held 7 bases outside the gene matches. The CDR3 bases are TGTGCCTGGGGCGATGGGGACAGGAACACTGAAGCTTTCTTT. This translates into CAWGDGDRNTEAFF.

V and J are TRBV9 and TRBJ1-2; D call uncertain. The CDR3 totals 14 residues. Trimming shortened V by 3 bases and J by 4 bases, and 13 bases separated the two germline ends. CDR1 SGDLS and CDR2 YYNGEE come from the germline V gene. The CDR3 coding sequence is TGTGCCAGCAGCGCTGGATCGGAGCTCTATGGCTACACCTTC. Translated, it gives CASSAGSELYGYTF.

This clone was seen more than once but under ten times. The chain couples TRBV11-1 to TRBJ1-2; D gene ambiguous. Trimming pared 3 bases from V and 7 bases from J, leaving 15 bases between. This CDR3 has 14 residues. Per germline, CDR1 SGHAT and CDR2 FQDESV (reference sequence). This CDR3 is CASSLSLIHTGYTF. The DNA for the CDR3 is TGTGCCAGCAGCTTGTCTCTAATCCATACTGGCTACACCTTC.

DNA for the CDR3: TGTGCCAGCAGCACCGGGACAGGGGGCGGACTTATAGATGAGCAGTTCTTC. It codes for CASSTGTGGGLIDEQFF. The chain uses TRBV7-2 and TRBJ2-1, with 12 bases aligning to TRBD1. V lost 5 bases and J lost 8; bases outside the gene matches: 13. Germline lookup yields CDR1 SGHTA and CDR2 FQGNSA. The CDR3 consists of 17 residues.

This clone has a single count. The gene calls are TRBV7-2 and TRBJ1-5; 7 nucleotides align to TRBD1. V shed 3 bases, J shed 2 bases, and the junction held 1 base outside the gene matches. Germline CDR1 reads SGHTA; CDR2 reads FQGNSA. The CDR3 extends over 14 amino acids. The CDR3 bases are TGTGCCAGCAGCTTCGGACAGGGCAATCAGCCCCAGCATTTT. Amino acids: CASSFGQGNQPQHF.

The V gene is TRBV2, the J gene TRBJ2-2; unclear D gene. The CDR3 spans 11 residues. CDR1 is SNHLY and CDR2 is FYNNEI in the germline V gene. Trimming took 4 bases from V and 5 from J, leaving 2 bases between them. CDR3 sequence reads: CASSATGELFF. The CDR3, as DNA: TGTGCCAGCAGTGCTACCGGGGAGCTGTTTTTT.

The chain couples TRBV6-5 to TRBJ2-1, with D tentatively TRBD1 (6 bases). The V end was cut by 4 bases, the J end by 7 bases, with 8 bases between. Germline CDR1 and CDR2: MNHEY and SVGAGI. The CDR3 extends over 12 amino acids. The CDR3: CASSLTGNEQFF. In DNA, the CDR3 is TGTGCCAGCAGTTTGACAGGAAATGAGCAGTTCTTC.

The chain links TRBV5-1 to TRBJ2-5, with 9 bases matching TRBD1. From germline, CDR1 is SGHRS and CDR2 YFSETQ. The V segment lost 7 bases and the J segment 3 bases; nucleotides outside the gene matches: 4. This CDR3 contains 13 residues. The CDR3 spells CASRWTGEETQYF. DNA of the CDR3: TGCGCCAGCCGCTGGACAGGGGAAGAGACCCAGTACTTC. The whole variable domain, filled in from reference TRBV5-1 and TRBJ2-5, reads KAGVTQTPRYLIKTRGQQVTLSCSPISGHRSVSWYQQTPGQGLQFLFEYFSETQRNKGNFPGRFSGRQFSNSRSEMNVSTLELGDSALYLCASRWTGEETQYFGPGTRLLVL.

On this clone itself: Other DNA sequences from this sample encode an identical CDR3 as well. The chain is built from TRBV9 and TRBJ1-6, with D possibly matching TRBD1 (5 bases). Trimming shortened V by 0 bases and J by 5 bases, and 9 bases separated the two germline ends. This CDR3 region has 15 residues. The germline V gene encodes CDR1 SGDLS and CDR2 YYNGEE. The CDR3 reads CASSVAGTHNSPLHF. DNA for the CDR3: TGTGCCAGCAGCGTAGCGGGGACTCATAATTCACCCCTCCACTTT.

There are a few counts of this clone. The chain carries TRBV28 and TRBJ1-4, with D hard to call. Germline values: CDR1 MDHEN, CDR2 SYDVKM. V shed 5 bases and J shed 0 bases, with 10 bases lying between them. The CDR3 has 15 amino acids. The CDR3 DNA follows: TGTGCCAGCAGTACGTTCGGAGCAACTAATGAAAAACTGTTTTTT. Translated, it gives CASSTFGATNEKLFF. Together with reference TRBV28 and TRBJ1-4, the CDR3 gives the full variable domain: DVKVTQSSRYLVKRTGEKVFLECVQDMDHENMFWYRQDPGLGLRLIYFSYDVKMKEKGDIPEGYSVSREKKERFSLILESASTNQTSMYLCASSTFGATNEKLFFGSGTQLSVL.

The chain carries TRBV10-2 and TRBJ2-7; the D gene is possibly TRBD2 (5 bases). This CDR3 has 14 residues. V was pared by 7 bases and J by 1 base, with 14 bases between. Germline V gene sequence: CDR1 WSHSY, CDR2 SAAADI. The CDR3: CASKLAGESYEQYF. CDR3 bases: TGCGCCAGCAAGCTAGCCGGTGAATCCTACGAGCAGTACTTC.

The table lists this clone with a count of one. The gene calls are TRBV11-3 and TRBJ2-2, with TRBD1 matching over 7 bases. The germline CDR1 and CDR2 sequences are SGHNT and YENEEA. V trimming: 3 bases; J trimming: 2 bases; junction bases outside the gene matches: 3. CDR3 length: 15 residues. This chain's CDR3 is CASSFKGANTGELFF. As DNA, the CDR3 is TGTGCCAGCAGCTTTAAGGGGGCAAACACCGGGGAGCTGTTTTTT.

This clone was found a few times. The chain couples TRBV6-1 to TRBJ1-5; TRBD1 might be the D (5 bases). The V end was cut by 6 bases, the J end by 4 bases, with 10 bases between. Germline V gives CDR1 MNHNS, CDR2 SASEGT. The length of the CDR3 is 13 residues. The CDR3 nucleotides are TGTGCCAGCAGGTTTGACAGAAATCAGCCCCAGCATTTT. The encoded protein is CASRFDRNQPQHF.

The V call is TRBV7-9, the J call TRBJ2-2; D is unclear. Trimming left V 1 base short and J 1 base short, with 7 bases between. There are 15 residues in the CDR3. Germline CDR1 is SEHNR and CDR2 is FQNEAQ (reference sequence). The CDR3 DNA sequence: TGTGCCAGCAGCTTAGGGGCAGTGAACACCGGGGAGCTGTTTTTT. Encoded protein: CASSLGAVNTGELFF. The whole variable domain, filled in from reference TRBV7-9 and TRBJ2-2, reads DTGVSQNPRHKITKRGQNVTFRCDPISEHNRLYWYRQTLGQGPEFLTYFQNEAQLEKSRLLSDRFSAERPKGSFSTLEIQRTEQGDSAMYLCASSLGAVNTGELFFGEGSRLTVL.

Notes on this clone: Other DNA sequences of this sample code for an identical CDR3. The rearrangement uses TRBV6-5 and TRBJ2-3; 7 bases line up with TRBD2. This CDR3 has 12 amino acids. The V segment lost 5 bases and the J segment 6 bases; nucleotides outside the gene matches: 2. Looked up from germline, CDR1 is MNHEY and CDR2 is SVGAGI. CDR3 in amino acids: CASSPGGDTQYF. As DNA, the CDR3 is TGTGCCAGCAGTCCGGGAGGTGATACGCAGTATTTT.